This TCR beta chain was found in a study of T-cell memory formation after mild COVID-19. Whole-study context: Most TCR clusters belonged to a single donor.

In this sample, this clonotype turned up a few times. What it binds is not known. Sample barcodes and UMIs were carried by the TCR alpha and TCR beta cDNA libraries that 5'RACE generated with constant-segment primers. MiXCR was run by TCRdb on the 5' RACE reads, yielding one entry per CDR3 protein. The data show 150,000 to 200,000 distinct CDR3 sequences, 20% to 25% seen once. This CDR3 is built from 14 residues. V was clipped by 6 bases and J by 1 base, with 11 bases between them. General observations from the study: Day 15 to 85 contractors were CD4/CD8 balanced; later expanders leaned CD4+.

The V gene is TRBV12-3 or TRBV12-4, the J gene TRBJ2-3; a possible D gene is TRBD1 (6 bases). This receptor was obtained from an adult woman who had mild COVID-19 (a few samples of this study predate the infection). Cell type and time point are not known. Sequencing used PBMCs or a T cell subset sorted from them (not recorded which). The CDR3 loop is CASRTGSGTDTQYF. CDR3 bases: TGTGCCAGCAGAACAGGGTCGGGCACAGATACGCAGTATTTT.